This entry lists 28 T cell receptor beta chains sequenced from one sample in a study of cytomegalovirus exposure and HLA in healthy donors. PCR was performed using 60 Vbeta and 13 Jbeta primers. Profiled with immunoSEQ multiplex PCR; TCRdb holds only in-frame clones, not every one. The sample lists roughly 89,000 clones, roughly 79% occurring once. Material for sequencing was PBMCs. These receptors were obtained from a woman in her 30s in good health and CMV-seronegative.

This clone was recorded only once. The chain employs TRBV10-3 and TRBJ2-5, with TRBD2 matching 9 bases. This CDR3 is built from 20 residues. The trim removed 1 base at V and 0 bases at J, leaving 15 bases unmatched. CDR1 and CDR2 (germline): ENHRY, SYGVKD. Written as DNA, the CDR3 is TGTGCCATCAGTGAGTGGGGGGGTATTTCGCGGGAGGGCCACCAAGAGACCCAGTACTTC. It translates to CAISEWGGISREGHQETQYF.

This sequence joins TRBV14 and TRBJ1-1; D remains unclear. The CDR3 runs to 12 residues. With 4 bases removed from V and 6 bases from J, the gap between germline ends came to 9 bases. Germline CDR1 is SGHDN and CDR2 is FVKESK. The CDR3 spells CASSRPMAEAFF. In nucleotides, the CDR3 is TGTGCCAGCAGCCGGCCAATGGCTGAAGCTTTCTTT.

The chain combines TRBV29-1 with TRBJ2-5, with D perhaps matching TRBD1 (6 bases). CDR1 is SQVTM and CDR2 is ANQGSEA in the germline V gene. CDR3 size: 12 residues. Trimming stripped 6 bases from V and 7 bases from J, with 15 bases between. The CDR3 loop is CSVAQGSPTQYF. CDR3 bases: TGCAGCGTGGCACAGGGAAGTCCGACCCAGTACTTC.

The J gene is TRBJ2-1, the V gene TRBV5-4, with 12 bases identical to TRBD2. The CDR3 length is 16 residues. Germline assignment: CDR1 SGHNT and CDR2 YYREEE (reference sequence). The V and J ends lost 4 bases and 7 bases, in that order; junction bases with no gene match: 9. CDR3 nucleotide sequence: TGTGCCAGCAGCCCCGGGGCTAGCGGGAGGGGAAATGAGCAGTTCTTC. This codes for CASSPGASGRGNEQFF.

The V gene is TRBV15, the J gene TRBJ2-1; TRBD1 aligns across 9 bases. CDR3 size: 15 residues. Germline V gene data show CDR1 as LNHNV and CDR2 as YYDKDF (reference sequence). Trimming at V came to 1 base and at J to 7 bases, leaving 5 bases not matched to a gene. In DNA, the CDR3 is TGTGCCACCAGCAGAGGGGGACAGGGTTTGAATGAGCAGTTCTTC. This translates into CATSRGGQGLNEQFF.

This clone was detected a few times. J is TRBJ2-1 and V is TRBV23-1, with 7 bases lining up with TRBD2. TRBV23-1 is filed as an ORF, its function uncertain. V shed 1 base, J shed 0 bases, and the junction held 9 bases outside the gene matches. The CDR3 has 18 residues. The CDR3 nucleotides read TGCGCCAGCAGTCAATATAAAGTCGGCGGGAGCTCCTACAATGAGCAGTTCTTC. Translation gives CASSQYKVGGSSYNEQFF.

CDR3 bases: TGTGCCAGCAGCATTTTATTAGCGGGAGGAGAACCCGGGGAGCTGTTTTTT. This sequence encodes CASSILLAGGEPGELFF. The chain is built from TRBV7-8 and TRBJ2-2, with 10 bases lining up with TRBD2. Trimming cost V 5 bases and J 6 bases; bases outside gene matches: 12. CDR1 and CDR2 from the germline V gene are SGHVS and FQNEAQ. This CDR3 has 17 amino acids.

The V gene is TRBV5-1, the J gene TRBJ1-2, with D possibly TRBD1 on 6 matching bases. In germline, CDR1 is SGHRS, CDR2 YFSETQ. The CDR3 covers 14 residues. Trimming pared 0 bases from V and 5 bases from J, leaving 11 bases between. The chain's CDR3 is CASSLADRIYGYTF. CDR3 coding DNA: TGCGCCAGCAGCTTGGCGGACAGAATTTATGGCTACACCTTC. The full variable domain, rest sourced from reference TRBV5-1 and TRBJ1-2, is KAGVTQTPRYLIKTRGQQVTLSCSPISGHRSVSWYQQTPGQGLQFLFEYFSETQRNKGNFPGRFSGRQFSNSRSEMNVSTLELGDSALYLCASSLADRIYGYTFGSGTRLTVV.

In DNA, the CDR3 is TGTGCCAGCAGCAGTCGACTAGCAGCGAACACCGGGGAGCTGTTTTTT. Translated: CASSSRLAANTGELFF. This chain uses TRBV9 with TRBJ2-2; 7 bases align to TRBD2. The V and J ends lost 4 bases and 0 bases, in that order; junction bases with no gene match: 6. Germline CDR1 reads SGDLS; CDR2 reads YYNGEE. CDR3 length: 16 residues.

The chain combines TRBV11-2 with TRBJ2-7; 10 nucleotides line up with TRBD2. The V gene's germline CDR1 is SGHAT and CDR2 FQNNGV. The CDR3 runs 14 residues. The junction had 6 bases not matched to a gene; V was cut back by 6 bases and J by 4 bases. CDR3 in amino acids: CASRRVAGGYEQYF. Written as DNA, the CDR3 is TGTGCCAGCAGAAGGGTAGCGGGAGGATACGAGCAGTACTTC.

The chain carries TRBV10-3 and TRBJ2-7; D is possibly TRBD2 (6 bases). Germline CDR1 is ENHRY and CDR2 is SYGVKD. CDR3 size: 15 residues. The ends were cut back, 3 bases at V and 5 bases at J, with 17 bases in the middle. The CDR3: CAISEGGTGQDEQYF. CDR3 in DNA: TGTGCCATCAGTGAAGGCGGGACGGGGCAAGACGAGCAGTACTTC.

The chain uses TRBV6-1 and TRBJ1-5, with a possible D match to TRBD1 (6 bases). The CDR3 runs to 13 residues. V was cut by 1 base and J by 5 bases, with 6 bases left in between. Germline CDR1 and CDR2: MNHNS and SASEGT. The chain's CDR3 is CASSEEGDQPQHF. CDR3 DNA sequence: TGTGCCAGCAGTGAAGAGGGGGATCAGCCCCAGCATTTT.

J is TRBJ1-1 and V is TRBV27; possibly TRBD1 for D (6 bases). V lost 5 bases, J lost 4 bases, and 11 bases lay in between. Per the germline V gene, CDR1 is MNHEY and CDR2 is SMNVEV (reference sequence). The CDR3 totals 13 residues. This CDR3 is CASSTQGFTEAFF. The CDR3 nucleotides are TGTGCCAGCAGTACACAGGGCTTCACTGAAGCTTTCTTT.

The rearrangement links TRBV9 to TRBJ2-3, with D possibly TRBD2 on 6 matching bases. CDR1 is SGDLS, CDR2 YYNGEE, per germline. This CDR3 is 13 amino acids long. V lost 0 bases to trimming and J lost 6 bases, with 8 bases between them. The CDR3 DNA reads as TGTGCCAGCAGCGTAGAAGCGGGCGATACGCAGTATTTT. Amino acids: CASSVEAGDTQYF. The full variable domain, its missing parts supplied by reference TRBV9 and TRBJ2-3, is DSGVTQTPKHLITATGQRVTLRCSPRSGDLSVYWYQQSLDQGLQFLIQYYNGEERAKGNILERFSAQQFPDLHSELNLSSLELGDSALYFCASSVEAGDTQYFGPGTRLTVL.

The DNA of the CDR3 is TGTGCCAGCAGCCTCAAGCCAGGGAATTGGGACGAGCAGTACTTC. Translating it yields CASSLKPGNWDEQYF. This sequence joins TRBV4-2 and TRBJ2-7; possible D gene TRBD1, 5 bases. Between the trimmed V and J ends, which lost 4 bases and 5 bases, there was a span of 18 bases. The CDR3 sequence is 15 residues long. Germline lookup yields CDR1 LGHNA and CDR2 YNFKEQ.

V is TRBV9 and J is TRBJ2-1; TRBD2 aligns across 12 bases. Trimming removed 0 bases from V and 0 bases from J; junction bases left unmatched: 10. CDR1 SGDLS and CDR2 YYNGEE come from the germline V gene. This CDR3 is built from 20 residues. CDR3 nucleotides: TGTGCCAGCAGCGTAGGCATGGGACTAGCGGGCGGGAGCTCCTACAATGAGCAGTTCTTC. Translating it yields CASSVGMGLAGGSSYNEQFF.

This CDR3 is CSVGQRDSTGELFF. The CDR3 nucleotides are TGCAGCGTAGGACAGCGGGACTCCACCGGGGAGCTGTTTTTT. The genes are TRBV29-1 and TRBJ2-2, with D possibly TRBD2 on 7 matching bases. Between the trimmed V and J ends, which lost 6 bases and 4 bases, there was a span of 15 bases. Germline V lookup: CDR1 SQVTM, CDR2 ANQGSEA. This CDR3 has 14 residues.

The rearrangement joins TRBV6-5 to TRBJ1-1; possibly TRBD1 for D (6 bases). Germline-derived CDR1 and CDR2 are MNHEY and SVGAGI. This CDR3 has 15 amino acids. V lost 0 bases to trimming and J lost 1 base, with 9 bases between them. CDR3 sequence (DNA): TGTGCCAGCAGTTACTCGGGGGGGCAGAACACTGAAGCTTTCTTT. This codes for CASSYSGGQNTEAFF.

The chain joins TRBV20-1 to TRBJ1-1, with D perhaps matching TRBD1 (5 bases). From germline, CDR1 is DFQATT and CDR2 SNEGSKA (reference sequence). The CDR3 runs to 11 residues. V was pared by 4 bases and J by 11 bases, with 14 bases between. The DNA for the CDR3 is TGCAGTGCTATACCCCCCCGGGGGGCTTTCTTT. It yields the protein CSAIPPRGAFF.

The chain uses TRBV29-1 and TRBJ2-5; D is perhaps TRBD2 (7 bases). Germline V gene lookup returns CDR1 SQVTM and CDR2 ANQGSEA. Trimming shortened V by 7 bases and J by 0 bases, and 15 bases separated the two germline ends. The CDR3 loop spans 14 amino acids. The CDR3 DNA reads as TGCAGCGCCGAACAGGGAGGGTACCAAGAGACCCAGTACTTC. Amino acids: CSAEQGGYQETQYF.

This clone occurred once. V usage is TRBV25-1 and J usage is TRBJ2-5, with TRBD1 matching 9 bases. The junction had 11 bases not matched to a gene; V was cut back by 3 bases and J by 3 bases. CDR1 is MGHDK, CDR2 SYGVNS, per germline. The CDR3 contains 17 residues. The CDR3 loop is CASSDRPTGTGKETQYF. The CDR3 DNA is TGTGCCAGCAGTGACCGCCCGACCGGGACAGGGAAAGAGACCCAGTACTTC.

This clone was recorded only once. The rearrangement uses TRBV27 and TRBJ2-4, with TRBD1 as a possible D gene (6 bases). CDR3 length: 15 residues. The germline gives CDR1 MNHEY, CDR2 SMNVEV (reference sequence). Trimming took 6 bases from V and 2 from J, leaving 14 bases between them. The chain's CDR3 is CASSRGSQTKNIQYF. DNA of the CDR3: TGTGCCAGCAGCAGGGGTTCTCAGACCAAAAACATTCAGTACTTC.

This clone was detected only a few times. The chain employs TRBV5-1 and TRBJ2-3; a possible D gene is TRBD1 (6 bases). The CDR3 extends over 15 amino acids. Looked up from germline, CDR1 is SGHRS and CDR2 is YFSETQ. V lost 5 bases to trimming and J lost 0 bases, with 13 bases between them. The CDR3, as DNA: TGCGCCAGCAGTGACCCCCAGGGGAGCACAGATACGCAGTATTTT. The encoded protein is CASSDPQGSTDTQYF.

The chain joins TRBV5-1 to TRBJ2-3; 9 nucleotides match TRBD2. The V gene end was trimmed by 0 bases and the J gene end by 4 bases; junction bases not matched to a gene: 3. The CDR3 has 15 amino acids. In germline, CDR1 is SGHRS, CDR2 YFSETQ. CDR3 amino acids: CASSLELAGADTQYF. The CDR3 nucleotides read TGCGCCAGCAGCTTGGAATTAGCGGGAGCAGATACGCAGTATTTT.

A single count supports this clone. V usage is TRBV5-5 and J usage is TRBJ2-7; 16 bases agree with TRBD2. This CDR3 region has 20 residues. Germline CDR1 reads SGHKS; CDR2 reads YYEKEE (reference sequence). V lost 2 bases to trimming and J lost 5 bases; unmatched junction nucleotides: 16. CDR3 region: CASSFQTGTSGRANLNEQYF. The CDR3, as DNA: TGTGCCAGCAGCTTCCAAACCGGGACTAGCGGGAGGGCCAATCTCAACGAGCAGTACTTC.

This clone was observed a single time. The gene calls are TRBV5-4 and TRBJ2-1, with 8 bases identical to TRBD1. J was trimmed by 3 bases and V by 6 bases; bases with no gene match: 8. Germline CDR1 SGHNT, CDR2 YYREEE (reference sequence). This CDR3 has 15 residues. The CDR3 DNA sequence: TGTGCCAGCACCGAGACCGGGACAGGCTACAATGAGCAGTTCTTC. Amino acid sequence: CASTETGTGYNEQFF.

The chain joins TRBV7-2 to TRBJ2-2; maybe TRBD2 (5 bases). V lost 2 bases and J lost 8, with 18 bases in between. Germline V lookup: CDR1 SGHTA, CDR2 FQGNSA. This CDR3 has 16 residues. The CDR3 DNA sequence: TGTGCCAGCAGCTTATCACACCCGTCCCGGGGTGGGGAGCTGTTTTTT. Its translation: CASSLSHPSRGGELFF.

The chain joins TRBV5-1 to TRBJ2-6, with 12 bases aligning to TRBD1. V gave up 0 bases and J gave up 3 bases; unmatched junction bases: 4. The CDR3 is made up of 18 amino acids. Germline CDR1 reads SGHRS; CDR2 reads YFSETQ. The CDR3 bases are TGCGCCAGCAGCTTGGAGGGACAGGGGGCATTTGGGGCCAACGTCCTGACTTTC. It translates to CASSLEGQGAFGANVLTF.